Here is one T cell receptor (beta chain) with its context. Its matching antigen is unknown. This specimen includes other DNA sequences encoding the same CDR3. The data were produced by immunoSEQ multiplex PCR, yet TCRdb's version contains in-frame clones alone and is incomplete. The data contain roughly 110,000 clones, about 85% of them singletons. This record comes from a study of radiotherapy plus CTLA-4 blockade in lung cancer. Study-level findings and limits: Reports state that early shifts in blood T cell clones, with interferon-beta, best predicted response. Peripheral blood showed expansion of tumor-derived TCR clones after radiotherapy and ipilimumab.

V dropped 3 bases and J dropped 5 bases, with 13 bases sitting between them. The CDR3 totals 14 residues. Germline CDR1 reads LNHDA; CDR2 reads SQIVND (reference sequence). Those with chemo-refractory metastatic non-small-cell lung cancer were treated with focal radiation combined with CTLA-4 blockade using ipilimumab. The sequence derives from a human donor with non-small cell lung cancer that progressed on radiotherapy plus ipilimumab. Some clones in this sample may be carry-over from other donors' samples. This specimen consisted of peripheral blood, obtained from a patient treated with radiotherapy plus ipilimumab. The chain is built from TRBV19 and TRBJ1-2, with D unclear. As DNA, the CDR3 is TGTGCCAGTAGTATCGTCCCGGGGATATATGGCTACACCTTC. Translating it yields CASSIVPGIYGYTF.